The 16 T cell receptor beta chains below come from one sample, sequenced in a study of read filtering for tumor transcriptome and immune sequencing. From 350 to 500 ng of RNA, a library with molecular barcoded alpha/delta and beta/gamma adaptors was made. TCRdb ran MiXCR on the reads and lists one entry per CDR3 protein. The table has 60,000 or so distinct CDR3 sequences, approximately 18% seen once. Sequencing was performed on a population of CD138-negative cells sorted from bone marrow. The receptors were sampled from a donor at least 40 years old with multiple myeloma.

The chain links TRBV18 to TRBJ1-2; unclear D gene. From germline, CDR1 is KGHSH and CDR2 LQKENI. V was pared by 2 bases and J by 2 bases, with 6 bases between. This CDR3 contains 13 residues. This chain's CDR3 is CASSPSENYGYTF. The CDR3 coding sequence is TGTGCCAGCTCACCATCAGAGAACTATGGCTACACCTTC.

As for this clonotype: The CDR3 end shows no conserved phenylalanine or tryptophan, and so a read error is likely. This rearrangement joins TRBV29-1 to TRBJ2-1, with D perhaps given as TRBD1 or TRBD2 (6 bases each). Germline V gives CDR1 SQVTM, CDR2 ANQGSEA. The CDR3 totals 15 residues. The V end lost 3 bases, the J end lost 12 bases, and 24 bases lay between the germline ends. The CDR3 nucleotides read TGCAGCGTTGAGGCCGGTGTTCCATCGGGGGCCTGGCAGTTCCTC. Translating it yields CSVEAGVPSGAWQFL.

This clonotype was counted many times. This chain links TRBV28 with TRBJ1-2; a possible D gene is TRBD1 (5 bases). The V end lost 4 bases, the J end lost 5 bases, and 8 bases lay between the germline ends. The CDR3 length is 12 residues. Per the germline V gene, CDR1 is MDHEN and CDR2 is SYDVKM. As DNA, the CDR3 is TGTGCCAGCAGTTCCAGGGCTTATGGCTACACCTTC. Encoded protein: CASSSRAYGYTF.

Notes on this clonotype: This probably arose from a read error, given a far larger clone one base away. The CDR3 end shows no conserved phenylalanine or tryptophan, and so a read error is likely. The chain has TRBV5-8 and TRBJ2-7, with 7 bases matching TRBD1. The V segment lost 4 bases and the J segment 4 bases; nucleotides outside the gene matches: 8. CDR1 is SGHTS, CDR2 YDEGEE, per germline. This CDR3 has 14 amino acids. The CDR3 DNA follows: TGTGCCAGCAGCCCGCCGGGACAGTTTTACGAGCAGTACCTC. This gives the protein CASSPPGQFYEQYL.

This clonotype was counted ten times or more. V gene TRBV30 combines with J gene TRBJ2-2, with D uncertain. The CDR3 loop spans 13 amino acids. Germline assignment: CDR1 GTSNPN and CDR2 SVGIG (reference sequence). Trimming pared 3 bases from V and 4 bases from J, leaving 9 bases between. The CDR3 sequence is CAWSLRITGELFF. CDR3 sequence (DNA): TGTGCCTGGAGCCTCAGGATCACCGGGGAGCTGTTTTTT.

The chain carries TRBV2 and TRBJ2-3; 11 nucleotides line up with TRBD2. This CDR3 has 14 amino acids. CDR1 SNHLY and CDR2 FYNNEI come from the germline V gene. V shed 9 bases, J shed 4 bases, and the junction held 6 bases outside the gene matches. The CDR3 DNA reads as TGTGCCAGAGACACTAGCGGGAGAGCAGATACGCAGTATTTT. It encodes CARDTSGRADTQYF.

Ten or more counts support this clonotype. At one end the junction does not follow the germline gene, possibly because of a read error. The gene calls are TRBV7-7 and TRBJ2-5; TRBD2 matches at 13 bases. The CDR3 is 16 residues long. From germline, CDR1 is SSHAT and CDR2 FNYEAQ (reference sequence). The CDR3 protein is CASSQGLAGVGETQYF. CDR3 sequence (DNA): TGTGCTAGCAGCCAAGGACTAGCGGGAGTTGGGGAGACCCAGTACTTC.

This clonotype was counted many times. The rearrangement uses TRBV12-3 or TRBV12-4 and TRBJ1-4; TRBD1 matches 8 bases. Trimming cost V 5 bases and J 2 bases; bases outside gene matches: 4. The CDR3 runs 15 residues. CDR3 nucleotide sequence: TGTGCCAGCAGTGCAAACAGGGGGACTAATGAAAAACTGTTTTTT. As protein: CASSANRGTNEKLFF.

The chain combines TRBV11-2 with TRBJ2-3; D might be TRBD2 (6 bases). Trimming took off 5 bases at V and 1 base at J, with 10 bases between the two ends. This CDR3 has 14 amino acids. CDR1 and CDR2 from the germline V gene are SGHAT and FQNNGV. The CDR3 DNA follows: TGTGCCAGCAGCCCTAGGAGGGGCACAGATACGCAGTATTTT. Translating it yields CASSPRRGTDTQYF. The complete variable domain, with remaining parts taken from reference TRBV11-2 and TRBJ2-3, reads EAGVAQSPRYKIIEKRQSVAFWCNPISGHATLYWYQQILGQGPKLLIQFQNNGVVDDSQLPKDRFSAERLKGVDSTLKIQPAKLEDSAVYLCASSPRRGTDTQYFGPGTRLTVL.

The J gene is TRBJ2-3, the V gene TRBV14; 9 bases line up with TRBD2. CDR1 and CDR2 (germline): SGHDN, FVKESK. The CDR3 covers 16 residues. The trim removed 4 bases at V and 6 bases at J, leaving 11 bases unmatched. DNA for the CDR3: TGTGCCAGCAGCCTACGGGGCGGGGGGGCCGCGGATACGCAGTATTTT. Protein product: CASSLRGGGAADTQYF.

This clonotype has ten or more counts. This sequence joins TRBV20-1 and TRBJ2-5; 8 nucleotides align to TRBD1. Germline trimming cut 0 bases from V and 4 bases from J; bases unmatched to any gene: 16. Germline V gene data show CDR1 as DFQATT and CDR2 as SNEGSKA (reference sequence). CDR3 size: 18 residues. The CDR3 loop is CSARDWAGGVKHGETQYF. CDR3 bases: TGCAGTGCTAGAGATTGGGCAGGGGGCGTTAAGCACGGAGAGACCCAGTACTTC.

This clonotype was seen many times. CDR3: CASSFVSGRGHNEQFF. Here the CDR3 DNA reads TGTGCCAGCAGTTTTGTATCGGGCAGGGGTCACAATGAGCAGTTCTTC. This rearrangement joins TRBV28 to TRBJ2-1; TRBD1 is a possible D gene (6 bases). V shed 3 bases and J shed 5 bases, with 17 bases lying between them. The germline gives CDR1 MDHEN, CDR2 SYDVKM. The length of the CDR3 is 16 residues.

This clonotype was observed many times. This chain uses TRBV3-1 with TRBJ2-6; D is undetermined. Germline V gene data show CDR1 as LGHDT and CDR2 as YNNKEL (reference sequence). The CDR3 has 17 amino acids. V was clipped by 0 bases and J by 0 bases, with 9 bases between them. The CDR3 DNA sequence: TGTGCCAGCAGCCAAGAGCTCTCGGGCTCTGGGGCCAACGTCCTGACTTTC. Amino acid sequence: CASSQELSGSGANVLTF.

The rearrangement links TRBV12-3 or TRBV12-4 to TRBJ2-7; TRBD1 agrees at 8 bases. The J segment lost 3 bases and the V segment lost 5 bases, leaving 6 bases of the junction unmatched. This CDR3 comprises 14 residues. Here the CDR3 DNA reads TGTGCCAGCAGTCCTACTGGACAGGGCTACGAGCAGTACTTC. As protein: CASSPTGQGYEQYF.

In this sample, this clonotype turned up a few times. V usage is TRBV6-2 or TRBV6-3 and J usage is TRBJ2-5, with TRBD2 identical over 16 bases. V trimming: 2 bases; J trimming: 4 bases; junction bases outside the gene matches: 7. CDR3 length: 18 amino acids. Per the germline V gene, CDR1 is MNHEY and CDR2 is SVGEGT. The CDR3 DNA reads TGTGCCAGCAGTTACCCGGGACTAGCGGGGGGGCGAGGAGAGACCCAGTACTTC. It codes for CASSYPGLAGGRGETQYF.

The chain uses TRBV12-3 or TRBV12-4 and TRBJ2-1; D possibly corresponds to TRBD2 (5 bases). Deletions cut 8 bases from V and 4 bases from J, with 21 bases between. This CDR3 contains 16 residues. Here the CDR3 reads CASSPQGLAVYNEQFF. In DNA form, the CDR3 reads TGTGCCAGCTCTCCCCAAGGGCTAGCTGTTTACAATGAGCAGTTCTTC.